The clone carrying this T cell receptor beta chain was picked up many times. Antigen specificity is unknown. Combining iRepertoire HTBI primers with Arm-PCR of CDR3 regions, the authors built TCR beta libraries. One entry per CDR3 protein, called by TCRdb with MiXCR from the multiplex PCR reads. Here the sample spans around 500,000 distinct CDR3 sequences, roughly 13% being singletons. This record comes from a study of regulatory T cells in long-lasting Graves disease. General study results and limits: Graves' patients with persistent disease showed TCR diversity lower than patients newly diagnosed.

Time point given: newly diagnosed GD, antithyroid drugs for less than 3 months. There was RNA extracted from PBMCs, and the TCR library was made from it. V lost 3 bases and J lost 9, with 6 bases in between. CDR3 size: 10 residues. The V gene's germline CDR1 is DFQATT and CDR2 SNEGSKA (reference sequence). The same sample was also studied in work on T cells in Graves' hyperthyroidism and ophthalmopathy.

The sequencing here drew on peripheral blood mononuclear cells (PBMCs), taken at new diagnosis, from a patient treated with antithyroid drugs. V and J are TRBV20-1 and TRBJ2-1; D gene unclear. This receptor was taken from a man aged 25 to 40 with Graves disease. Here the CDR3 reads CSASVFEQFF. In DNA, the CDR3 is TGCAGTGCTAGTGTTTTTGAGCAGTTCTTC.